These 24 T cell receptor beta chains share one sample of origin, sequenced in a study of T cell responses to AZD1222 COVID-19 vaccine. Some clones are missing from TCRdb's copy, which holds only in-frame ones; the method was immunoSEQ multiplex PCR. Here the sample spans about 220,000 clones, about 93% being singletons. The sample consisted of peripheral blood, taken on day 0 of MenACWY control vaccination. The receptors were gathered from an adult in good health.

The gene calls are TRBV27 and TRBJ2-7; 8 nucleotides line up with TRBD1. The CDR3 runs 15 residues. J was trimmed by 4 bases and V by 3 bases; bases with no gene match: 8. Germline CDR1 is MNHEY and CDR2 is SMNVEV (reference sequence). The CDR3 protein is CASSFGQGSWYEQYF. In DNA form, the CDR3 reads TGTGCCAGCAGTTTTGGACAGGGCTCATGGTACGAGCAGTACTTC.

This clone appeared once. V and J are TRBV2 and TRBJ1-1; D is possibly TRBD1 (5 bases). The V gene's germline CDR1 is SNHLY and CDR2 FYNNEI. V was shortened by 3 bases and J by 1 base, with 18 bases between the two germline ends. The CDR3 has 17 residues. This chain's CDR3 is CASSEVSGEYRNTEAFF. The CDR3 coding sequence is TGTGCCAGCAGTGAGGTTTCGGGGGAATATCGGAACACTGAAGCTTTCTTT.

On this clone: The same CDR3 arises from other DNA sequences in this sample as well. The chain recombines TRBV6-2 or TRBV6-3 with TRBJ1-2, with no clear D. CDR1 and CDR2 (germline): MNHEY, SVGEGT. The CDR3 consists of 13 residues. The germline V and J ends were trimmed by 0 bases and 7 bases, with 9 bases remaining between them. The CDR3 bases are TGTGCCAGCAGTTACTCGGCGGGAGGTGGCTACACCTTC. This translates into CASSYSAGGGYTF.

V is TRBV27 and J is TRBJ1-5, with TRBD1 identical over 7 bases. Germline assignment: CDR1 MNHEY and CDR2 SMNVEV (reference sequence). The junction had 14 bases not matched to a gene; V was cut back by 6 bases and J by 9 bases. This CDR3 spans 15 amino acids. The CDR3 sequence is CASRYDRALTWPQHF. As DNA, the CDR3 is TGTGCCAGCAGGTATGACAGGGCCTTGACTTGGCCCCAGCATTTT.

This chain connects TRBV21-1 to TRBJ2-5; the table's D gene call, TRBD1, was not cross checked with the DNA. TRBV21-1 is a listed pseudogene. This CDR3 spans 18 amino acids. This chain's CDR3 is CASSKGGTGNLIQETQYF. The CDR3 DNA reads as TGTGCCAGCAGCAAAGGGGGGACAGGGAATCTTATCCAAGAGACCCAGTACTTC.

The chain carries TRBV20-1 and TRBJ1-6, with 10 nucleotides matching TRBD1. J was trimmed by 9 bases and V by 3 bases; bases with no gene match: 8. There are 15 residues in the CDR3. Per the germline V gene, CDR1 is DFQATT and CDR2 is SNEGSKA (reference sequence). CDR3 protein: CSASGGRQGASPLHF. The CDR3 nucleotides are TGCAGTGCTAGTGGGGGCCGACAGGGGGCTTCACCCCTCCACTTT.

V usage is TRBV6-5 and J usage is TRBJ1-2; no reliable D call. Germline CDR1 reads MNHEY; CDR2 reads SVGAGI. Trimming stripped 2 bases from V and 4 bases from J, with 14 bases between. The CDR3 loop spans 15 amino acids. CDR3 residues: CASSYDRRTVYGYTF. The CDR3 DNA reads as TGTGCCAGCAGTTACGATCGACGGACCGTCTATGGCTACACCTTC.

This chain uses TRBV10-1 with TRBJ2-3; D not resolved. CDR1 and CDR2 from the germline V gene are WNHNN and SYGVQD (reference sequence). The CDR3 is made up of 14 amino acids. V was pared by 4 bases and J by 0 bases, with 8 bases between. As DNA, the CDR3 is TGCGCCAGCAGTGGACAAGTTAGCACAGATACGCAGTATTTT. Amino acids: CASSGQVSTDTQYF.

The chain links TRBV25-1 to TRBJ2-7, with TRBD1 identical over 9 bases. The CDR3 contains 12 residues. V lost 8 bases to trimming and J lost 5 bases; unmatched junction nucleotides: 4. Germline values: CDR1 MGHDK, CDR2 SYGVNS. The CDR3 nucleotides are TGTGCCAGCTGGGACAGGGACGACGAGCAGTACTTC. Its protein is CASWDRDDEQYF.

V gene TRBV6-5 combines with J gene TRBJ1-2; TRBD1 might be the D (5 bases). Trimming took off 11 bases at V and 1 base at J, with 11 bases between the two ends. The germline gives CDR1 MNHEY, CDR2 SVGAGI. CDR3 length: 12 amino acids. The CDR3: CAASGGNYGYTF. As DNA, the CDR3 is TGTGCCGCCAGCGGGGGTAACTATGGCTACACCTTC.

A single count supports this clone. CDR3 coding DNA: TGTGCCAGCAGCGTAACGGGGGGTGGCTACACCTTC. Amino acids: CASSVTGGGYTF. The V gene is TRBV5-4, the J gene TRBJ1-2; the D gene is possibly TRBD1 (5 bases). CDR3 size: 12 residues. Germline V gene sequence: CDR1 SGHNT, CDR2 YYREEE (reference sequence). V was clipped by 4 bases and J by 7 bases, with 11 bases between them.

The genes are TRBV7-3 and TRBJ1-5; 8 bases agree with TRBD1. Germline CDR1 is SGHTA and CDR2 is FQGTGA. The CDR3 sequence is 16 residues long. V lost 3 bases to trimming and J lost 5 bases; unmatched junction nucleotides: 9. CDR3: CASSFLTGTGHQPQHF. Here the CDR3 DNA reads TGTGCCAGCAGCTTTCTTACCGGGACAGGTCATCAGCCCCAGCATTTT.

In DNA, the CDR3 is TGTGCCAGCAGTTCCCCCCGACTAGCGGGGACACAAGAGACCCAGTACTTC. Encoded protein: CASSSPRLAGTQETQYF. The chain uses TRBV27 and TRBJ2-5; the match to TRBD2 covers 11 bases. Germline V gene data show CDR1 as MNHEY and CDR2 as SMNVEV (reference sequence). The trim removed 4 bases at V and 2 bases at J, leaving 9 bases unmatched. The CDR3 is made up of 17 amino acids.

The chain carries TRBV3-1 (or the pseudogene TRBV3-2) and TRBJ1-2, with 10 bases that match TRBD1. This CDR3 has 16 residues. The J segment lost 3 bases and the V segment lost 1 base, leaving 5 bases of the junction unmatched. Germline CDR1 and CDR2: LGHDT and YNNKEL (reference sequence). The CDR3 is CASSQGGQGTHYGYTF. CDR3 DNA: TGTGCCAGCAGCCAAGGGGGACAGGGGACCCACTATGGCTACACCTTC.

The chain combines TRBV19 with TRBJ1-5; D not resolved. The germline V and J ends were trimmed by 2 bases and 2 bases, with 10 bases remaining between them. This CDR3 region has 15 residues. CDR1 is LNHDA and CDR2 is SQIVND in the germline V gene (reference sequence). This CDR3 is CASSIPSRGNQPQHF. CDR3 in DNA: TGTGCCAGTAGTATACCCAGCCGTGGCAATCAGCCCCAGCATTTT.

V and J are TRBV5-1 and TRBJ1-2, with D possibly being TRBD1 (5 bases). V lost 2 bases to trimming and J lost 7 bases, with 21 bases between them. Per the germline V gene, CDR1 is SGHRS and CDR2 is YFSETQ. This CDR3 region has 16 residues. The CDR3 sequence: CASSFDRSGTRGGYTF. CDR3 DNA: TGCGCCAGCAGCTTCGATCGGTCCGGGACGAGGGGTGGCTACACCTTC.

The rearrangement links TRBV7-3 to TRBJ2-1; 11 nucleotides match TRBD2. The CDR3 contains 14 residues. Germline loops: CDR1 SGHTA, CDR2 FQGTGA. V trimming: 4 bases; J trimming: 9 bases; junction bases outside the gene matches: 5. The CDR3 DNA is TGTGCCAGCAGCTCGACTAGCGGGGTTCCTGAGCAGTTCTTC. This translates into CASSSTSGVPEQFF.

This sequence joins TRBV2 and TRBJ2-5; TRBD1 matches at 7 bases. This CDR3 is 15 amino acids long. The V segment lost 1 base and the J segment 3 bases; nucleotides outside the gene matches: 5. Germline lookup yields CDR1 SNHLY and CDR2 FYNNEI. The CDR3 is CASSEVGTAKETQYF. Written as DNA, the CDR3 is TGTGCCAGCAGTGAAGTCGGGACAGCGAAAGAGACCCAGTACTTC.

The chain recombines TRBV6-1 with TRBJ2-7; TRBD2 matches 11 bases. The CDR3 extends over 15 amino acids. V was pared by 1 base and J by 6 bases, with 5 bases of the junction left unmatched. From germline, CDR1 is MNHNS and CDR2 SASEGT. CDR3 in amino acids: CASSEEGLAVIEQYF. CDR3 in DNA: TGTGCCAGCAGTGAAGAGGGACTAGCGGTAATCGAGCAGTACTTC.

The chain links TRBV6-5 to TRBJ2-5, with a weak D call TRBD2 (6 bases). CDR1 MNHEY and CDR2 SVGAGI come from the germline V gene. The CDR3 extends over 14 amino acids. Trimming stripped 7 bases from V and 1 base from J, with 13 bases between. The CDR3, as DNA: TGTGCCAGCAAACGGGGGTCAGCCCAAGAGACCCAGTACTTC. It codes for CASKRGSAQETQYF.

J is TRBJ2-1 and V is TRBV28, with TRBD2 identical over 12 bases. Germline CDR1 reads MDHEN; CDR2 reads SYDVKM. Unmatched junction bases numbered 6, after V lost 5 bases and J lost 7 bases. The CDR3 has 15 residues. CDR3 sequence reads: CASSQPLAGGNEQFF. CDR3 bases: TGTGCCAGCAGTCAACCCCTAGCGGGGGGGAATGAGCAGTTCTTC.

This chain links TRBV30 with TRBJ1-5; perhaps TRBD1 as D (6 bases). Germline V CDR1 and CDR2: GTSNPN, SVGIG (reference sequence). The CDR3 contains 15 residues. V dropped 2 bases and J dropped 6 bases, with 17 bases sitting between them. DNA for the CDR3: TGTGCCTGGAGTACTCCCGGGGGCGGTGGTCAGCCCCAGCATTTT. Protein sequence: CAWSTPGGGGQPQHF.

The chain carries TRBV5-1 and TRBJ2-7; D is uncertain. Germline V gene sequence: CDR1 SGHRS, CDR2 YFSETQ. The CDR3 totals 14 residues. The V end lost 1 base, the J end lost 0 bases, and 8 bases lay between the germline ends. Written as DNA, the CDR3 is TGCGCCAGCAGCTTGTTCCGACCCTCCTACGAGCAGTACTTC. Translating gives CASSLFRPSYEQYF.

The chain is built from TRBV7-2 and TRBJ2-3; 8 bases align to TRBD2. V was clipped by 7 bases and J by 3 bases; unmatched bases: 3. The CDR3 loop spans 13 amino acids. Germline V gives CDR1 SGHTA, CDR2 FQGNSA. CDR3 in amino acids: CASTRGVTDTQYF. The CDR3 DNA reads TGTGCCAGCACGCGGGGGGTGACAGATACGCAGTATTTT.